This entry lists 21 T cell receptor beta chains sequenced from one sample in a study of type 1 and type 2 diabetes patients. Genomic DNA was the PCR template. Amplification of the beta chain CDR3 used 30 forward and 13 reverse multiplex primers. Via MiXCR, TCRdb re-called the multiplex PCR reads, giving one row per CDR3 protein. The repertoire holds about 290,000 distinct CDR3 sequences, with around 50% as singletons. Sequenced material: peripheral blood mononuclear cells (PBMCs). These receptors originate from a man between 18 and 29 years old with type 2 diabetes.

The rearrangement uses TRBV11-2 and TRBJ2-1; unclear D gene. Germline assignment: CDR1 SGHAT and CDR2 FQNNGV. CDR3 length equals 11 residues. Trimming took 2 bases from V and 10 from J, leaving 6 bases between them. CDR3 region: CASSLTWEQFF. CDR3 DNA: TGTGCCAGCAGCTTAACGTGGGAGCAGTTCTTC.

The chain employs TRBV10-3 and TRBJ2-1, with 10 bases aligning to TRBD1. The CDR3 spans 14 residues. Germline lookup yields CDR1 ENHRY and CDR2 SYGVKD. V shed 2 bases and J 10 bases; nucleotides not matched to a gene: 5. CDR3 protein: CAISEVGQGDEQFF. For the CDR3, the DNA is TGTGCCATCAGTGAGGTCGGACAGGGGGACGAGCAGTTCTTC.

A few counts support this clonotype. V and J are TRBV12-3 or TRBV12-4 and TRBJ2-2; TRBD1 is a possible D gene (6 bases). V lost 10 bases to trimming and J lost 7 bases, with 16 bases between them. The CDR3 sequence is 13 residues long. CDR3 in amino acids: CATREGVGGELFF. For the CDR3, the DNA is TGTGCCACCCGAGAGGGGGTCGGCGGGGAGCTGTTTTTT.

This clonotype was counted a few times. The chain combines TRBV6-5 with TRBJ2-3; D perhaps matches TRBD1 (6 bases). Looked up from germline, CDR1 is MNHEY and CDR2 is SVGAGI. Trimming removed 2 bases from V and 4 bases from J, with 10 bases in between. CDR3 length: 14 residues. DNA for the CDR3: TGTGCCAGCAGTTACCAGGGGCTGGCAGATACGCAGTATTTT. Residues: CASSYQGLADTQYF.

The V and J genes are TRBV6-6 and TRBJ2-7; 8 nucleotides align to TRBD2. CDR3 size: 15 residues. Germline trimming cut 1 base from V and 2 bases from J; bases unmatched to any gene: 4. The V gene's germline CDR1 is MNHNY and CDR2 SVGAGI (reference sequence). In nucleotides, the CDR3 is TGTGCCAGCAGTTACTTTACTAGCGGAACCTACGAGCAGTACTTC. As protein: CASSYFTSGTYEQYF.

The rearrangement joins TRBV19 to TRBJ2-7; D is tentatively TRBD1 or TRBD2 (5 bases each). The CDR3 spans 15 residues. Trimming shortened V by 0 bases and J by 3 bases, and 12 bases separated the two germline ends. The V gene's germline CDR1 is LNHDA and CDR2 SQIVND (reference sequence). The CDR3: CASSIDLGTFYEQYF. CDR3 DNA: TGTGCCAGTAGTATAGATCTAGGGACCTTCTACGAGCAGTACTTC.

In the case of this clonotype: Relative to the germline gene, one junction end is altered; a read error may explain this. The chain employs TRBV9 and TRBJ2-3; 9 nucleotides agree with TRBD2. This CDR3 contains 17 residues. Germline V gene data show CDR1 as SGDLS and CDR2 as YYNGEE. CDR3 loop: CASSGEVTSGRGDTRYF. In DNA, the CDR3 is TGTGCCAGCAGTGGTGAGGTGACTAGCGGAAGGGGAGATACGCGGTATTTT.

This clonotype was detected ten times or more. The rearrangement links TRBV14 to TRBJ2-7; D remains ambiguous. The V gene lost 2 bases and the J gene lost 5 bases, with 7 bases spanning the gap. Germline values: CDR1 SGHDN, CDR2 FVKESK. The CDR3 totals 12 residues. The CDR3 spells CASSQSIHEQYF. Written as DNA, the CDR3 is TGTGCCAGCAGCCAATCCATCCACGAGCAGTACTTC.

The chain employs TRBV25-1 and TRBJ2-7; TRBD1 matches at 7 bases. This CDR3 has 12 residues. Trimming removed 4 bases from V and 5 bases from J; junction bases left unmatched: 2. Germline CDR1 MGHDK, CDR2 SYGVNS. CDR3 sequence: CASSGDRDEQYF. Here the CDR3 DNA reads TGTGCCAGCAGTGGTGACAGGGACGAGCAGTACTTC.

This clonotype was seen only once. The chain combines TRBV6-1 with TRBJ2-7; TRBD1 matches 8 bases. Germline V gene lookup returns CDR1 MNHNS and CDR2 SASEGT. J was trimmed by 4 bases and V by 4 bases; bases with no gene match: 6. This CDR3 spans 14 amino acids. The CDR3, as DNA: TGTGCCAGCAGTGCAGGGGGCCCTGAATACGAGCAGTACTTC. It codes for CASSAGGPEYEQYF.

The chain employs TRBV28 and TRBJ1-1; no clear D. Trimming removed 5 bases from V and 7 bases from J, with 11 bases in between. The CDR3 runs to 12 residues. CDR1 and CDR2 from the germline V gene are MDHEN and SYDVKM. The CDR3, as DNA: TGTGCCAGCAGTCCCGGACCAATTGAAGCTTTCTTT. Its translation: CASSPGPIEAFF.

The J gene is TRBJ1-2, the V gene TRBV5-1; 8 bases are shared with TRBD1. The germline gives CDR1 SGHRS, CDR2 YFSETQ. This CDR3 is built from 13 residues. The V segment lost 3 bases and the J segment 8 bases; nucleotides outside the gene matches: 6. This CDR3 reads CASSYGQGSGYTF. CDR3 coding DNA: TGCGCCAGCAGCTATGGACAGGGTTCCGGCTACACCTTC.

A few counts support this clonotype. This CDR3 is CAITTDPNYGYTF. The CDR3 region has the DNA TGTGCCATCACTACGGACCCGAACTATGGCTACACCTTC. The chain joins TRBV10-3 to TRBJ1-2; D ambiguous. CDR3 size: 13 residues. Germline-derived CDR1 and CDR2 are ENHRY and SYGVKD. V lost 7 bases and J lost 2, with 11 bases in between.

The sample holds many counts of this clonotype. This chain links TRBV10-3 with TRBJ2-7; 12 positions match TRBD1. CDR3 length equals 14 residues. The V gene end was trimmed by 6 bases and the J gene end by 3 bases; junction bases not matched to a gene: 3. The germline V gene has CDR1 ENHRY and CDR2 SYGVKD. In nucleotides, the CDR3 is TGTGCCATCAGCGGGACAGGGGGCCTCTACGAGCAGTACTTC. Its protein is CAISGTGGLYEQYF.

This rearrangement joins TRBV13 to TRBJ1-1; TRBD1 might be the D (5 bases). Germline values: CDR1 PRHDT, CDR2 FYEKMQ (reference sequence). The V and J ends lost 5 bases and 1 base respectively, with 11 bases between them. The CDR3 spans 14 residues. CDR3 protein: CASSVGGGNTEAFF. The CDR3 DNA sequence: TGTGCCAGCAGCGTGGGGGGTGGGAACACTGAAGCTTTCTTT.

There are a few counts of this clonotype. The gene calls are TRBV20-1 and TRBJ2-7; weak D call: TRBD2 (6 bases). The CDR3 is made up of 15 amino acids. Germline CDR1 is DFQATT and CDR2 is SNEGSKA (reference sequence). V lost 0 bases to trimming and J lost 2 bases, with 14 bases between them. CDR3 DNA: TGCAGTGCTAGAGACCGTCTCGGGGGAGCCTACGAGCAGTACTTC. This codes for CSARDRLGGAYEQYF.

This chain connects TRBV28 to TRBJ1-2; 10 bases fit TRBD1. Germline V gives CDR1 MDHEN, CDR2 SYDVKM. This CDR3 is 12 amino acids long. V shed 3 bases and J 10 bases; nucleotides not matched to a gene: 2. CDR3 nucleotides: TGTGCCAGCAGTTTGGGGACAGGGGACTACACCTTC. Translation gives CASSLGTGDYTF.

The CDR3 here is CASSVVPGANGYTF. The DNA for the CDR3 is TGTGCCAGCAGCGTAGTCCCAGGCGCCAATGGCTACACCTTC. The V and J genes are TRBV9 and TRBJ1-2; D is unresolved. In germline, CDR1 is SGDLS, CDR2 YYNGEE. The CDR3 covers 14 residues. V shed 0 bases and J shed 6 bases, with 12 bases lying between them.

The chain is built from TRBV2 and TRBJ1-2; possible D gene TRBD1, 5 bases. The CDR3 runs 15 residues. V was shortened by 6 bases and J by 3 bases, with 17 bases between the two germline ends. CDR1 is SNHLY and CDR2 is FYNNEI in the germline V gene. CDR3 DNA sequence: TGTGCCAGCAGCCTAAACGGAGGAGGGGACTATGGCTACACCTTC. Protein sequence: CASSLNGGGDYGYTF.

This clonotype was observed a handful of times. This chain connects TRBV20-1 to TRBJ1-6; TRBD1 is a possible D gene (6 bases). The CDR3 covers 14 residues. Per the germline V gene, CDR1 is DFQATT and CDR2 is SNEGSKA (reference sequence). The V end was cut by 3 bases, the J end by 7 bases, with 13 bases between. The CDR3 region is CSARRTDTNSPLHF. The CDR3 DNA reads TGCAGTGCTAGGAGGACAGACACCAATTCACCCCTCCACTTT.

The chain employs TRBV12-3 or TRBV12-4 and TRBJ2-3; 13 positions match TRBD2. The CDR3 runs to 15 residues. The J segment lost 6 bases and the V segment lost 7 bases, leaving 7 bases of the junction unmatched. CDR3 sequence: CASISGLAGEDTQYF. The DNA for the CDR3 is TGTGCCAGCATTTCCGGACTAGCGGGAGAGGATACGCAGTATTTT.